These 15 T cell receptor beta chains share one sample of origin, sequenced in a study of post-analysis software for immune sequencing data. Incorporated into the TCR beta cDNA libraries were unique molecular identifiers, which served to reduce PCR and sequencing biases. In TCRdb, the PCR reads were re-called with MiXCR into one record per CDR3 protein. The data show about 180,000 distinct CDR3 sequences, around 30% seen once. Their target antigens are unknown. Study-wide findings and caveats: Patients had higher frequencies than controls of roughly 5 TRBV segments, including TRBV5-6, TRBV5-1 and TRBV20-1.

Sequencing was done on a sample of blood. These receptors were collected from a girl between 5 and 17 years old with multiple sclerosis.

The chain couples TRBV5-1 to TRBJ2-4, with D maybe TRBD1 (6 bases). The J call may be incorrect, as the DNA end agrees better with TRBJ2-7. Germline values: CDR1 SGHRS, CDR2 YFSETQ. This CDR3 is built from 14 residues. Here the CDR3 reads CASSGRPTGIEQYF. The CDR3 coding sequence is TGCGCCAGCAGCGGGCGACCCACAGGGATCGAGCAGTACTTC.

The rearrangement uses TRBV12-3 or TRBV12-4 and TRBJ1-2; TRBD1 might be the D (5 bases). The V end was cut by 0 bases, the J end by 8 bases, with 13 bases between. The CDR3 length is 14 residues. This CDR3 reads CASSLAARGKGYTF. The CDR3 DNA reads as TGTGCCAGCAGTTTAGCGGCACGGGGGAAGGGCTACACCTTC.

The rearrangement uses TRBV6-2 or TRBV6-3 and TRBJ2-2; D perhaps matches TRBD2 (5 bases). V lost 6 bases and J 4 bases, leaving 9 bases between the germline ends. The CDR3 is 13 amino acids. Germline values: CDR1 MNHEY, CDR2 SVGEGT. The DNA for the CDR3 is TGTGCCAGCAGCGGACTGCGCACCGGGGAGCTGTTTTTT. This codes for CASSGLRTGELFF.

This clonotype appeared once. The chain combines TRBV27 with TRBJ2-7; perhaps TRBD1 as D (5 bases). Germline values: CDR1 MNHEY, CDR2 SMNVEV (reference sequence). V lost 3 bases to trimming and J lost 2 bases, with 11 bases between them. This CDR3 region has 14 residues. Written as DNA, the CDR3 is TGTGCCAGCAGTTTGAAGGGGCTGACCTACGAGCAGTACTTC. Amino acids: CASSLKGLTYEQYF.

This clonotype came up a few times. This chain joins TRBV5-5 and TRBJ1-1; 7 nucleotides line up with TRBD1. J gave up 0 bases and V 7 bases, and 9 bases lay outside the gene matches. Germline V CDR1 and CDR2: SGHKS, YYEKEE (reference sequence). This CDR3 contains 15 residues. In DNA, the CDR3 is TGTGCCAGCTCTCCCGTAGACAGGGTGAACACTGAAGCTTTCTTT. It yields the protein CASSPVDRVNTEAFF.

This clonotype was detected many times. This sequence joins TRBV20-1 and TRBJ2-5; a weak D match, TRBD1 (5 bases). This CDR3 has 13 amino acids. Trimming took off 3 bases at V and 5 bases at J, with 13 bases between the two ends. The germline V gene has CDR1 DFQATT and CDR2 SNEGSKA (reference sequence). CDR3 nucleotides: TGCAGTGCTAGCGCTTCCAGGGTTGAGACCCAGTACTTC. Protein product: CSASASRVETQYF.

This clonotype was found a few times. This chain's CDR3 is CASRDRGLHYEQYF. CDR3 sequence (DNA): TGTGCCAGCAGGGACAGGGGGCTTCATTACGAGCAGTACTTC. This chain joins TRBV12-3 or TRBV12-4 and TRBJ2-7; TRBD1 matches at 11 bases. The CDR3 loop spans 14 amino acids. Trimming removed 6 bases from V and 4 bases from J; junction bases left unmatched: 5.

In the case of this clonotype: A read error may explain this, as a much larger clone is one base away. The chain joins TRBV29-1 to TRBJ2-4; possible D gene TRBD1, 5 bases. V lost 0 bases and J 8 bases, leaving 11 bases between the germline ends. In germline, CDR1 is SQVTM, CDR2 ANQGSEA. There are 13 residues in the CDR3. The CDR3 nucleotides read TGCAGCGTTGAAGACTCCGAAGGGGACATTCAGTACTTC. Translation gives CSVEDSEGDIQYF.

This clonotype was seen only a few times. The chain employs TRBV9 and TRBJ2-6; a weak D match, TRBD2 (5 bases). The length of the CDR3 is 14 residues. Germline CDR1 SGDLS, CDR2 YYNGEE. Trimming pared 4 bases from V and 12 bases from J, leaving 17 bases between. CDR3 nucleotide sequence: TGTGCCAGCAGCCTCGAAGCGGCAGAGGCCGTCCTGACTTTC. This gives the protein CASSLEAAEAVLTF.

This clonotype occurred many times. This chain links TRBV7-9 with TRBJ2-7, with D unclear. Germline loops: CDR1 SEHNR, CDR2 FQNEAQ (reference sequence). V gave up 0 bases and J gave up 2 bases, with 8 bases separating them. The CDR3 sequence is 14 residues long. CDR3 protein: CASSLAGEAYEQYF. For the CDR3, the DNA is TGTGCCAGCAGCTTAGCCGGAGAAGCCTACGAGCAGTACTTC.

V and J are TRBV24-1 and TRBJ2-3; TRBD1 agrees at 8 bases. Germline V gene sequence: CDR1 KGHDR, CDR2 SFDVKD. The CDR3 contains 14 residues. The junction had 1 base not matched to a gene; V was cut back by 2 bases and J by 4 bases. The CDR3 protein is CATSDSTGADTQYF. The CDR3 nucleotides read TGTGCCACCAGTGATTCGACAGGGGCAGATACGCAGTATTTT.

This clonotype was counted a few times. The chain uses TRBV5-1 and TRBJ2-3; 9 bases line up with TRBD2. The germline gives CDR1 SGHRS, CDR2 YFSETQ. Trimming at V came to 0 bases and at J to 6 bases, leaving 11 bases not matched to a gene. This CDR3 contains 17 residues. The CDR3 is CASSLVASGEPGDTQYF. In DNA, the CDR3 is TGCGCCAGCAGCTTGGTAGCTAGCGGGGAGCCGGGGGATACGCAGTATTTT.

In its sample, this clonotype is medium-sized (0.01 to 0.1%). This rearrangement joins TRBV6-1 to TRBJ2-7, with D maybe TRBD2 (10 bases). The CDR3 totals 19 residues. V dropped 5 bases and J dropped 3 bases, with 29 bases sitting between them. The germline gives CDR1 MNHNS, CDR2 SASEGT. This CDR3 reads CASSRGQGAPSGSGYEQYF. The CDR3 nucleotides are TGTGCCAGCAGTAGGGGACAGGGTGCCCCTAGCGGGAGTGGCTACGAGCAGTACTTC.

This rearrangement joins TRBV12-3 or TRBV12-4 to TRBJ1-1; D ambiguous. CDR3 length equals 12 residues. V was cut by 6 bases and J by 5 bases, with 10 bases left in between. CDR3 sequence reads: CASRRAGTEAFF. The CDR3 bases are TGTGCCAGCAGGAGGGCAGGAACTGAAGCTTTCTTT.

This clonotype was seen ten or more times. The CDR3 DNA reads as TGTGCCAGCAGGGGTCGACTTCGCAATGAGCAGTTCTTC. Amino acids: CASRGRLRNEQFF. V is TRBV6-5 and J is TRBJ2-1; D not certain. This CDR3 is 13 amino acids long. Between the trimmed V and J ends, which lost 6 bases and 6 bases, there was a span of 12 bases. Looked up from germline, CDR1 is MNHEY and CDR2 is SVGAGI.